The 31 T cell receptor beta chains presented below share a single source sample, sequenced in a study of T-cell reconstitution after alpha-beta-depleted transplantation in children. Unique molecular identifiers were incorporated into the prepared TCRbeta library. One entry per CDR3 protein results from TCRdb running MiXCR on the PCR reads. The sample records about 300,000 distinct CDR3 sequences, around a tenth being singletons. The material was PBMCs, obtained before TCRalphabeta/CD19-depleted stem cell transplant. Every receptor here comes from a boy younger than two with acute myeloid leukemia, due to receive a stem cell transplant.

This clonotype was detected ten times or more. The J gene is TRBJ2-5, the V gene TRBV7-2; a weak D match, TRBD2 (6 bases). Germline CDR1 and CDR2: SGHTA and FQGNSA. V was pared by 0 bases and J by 0 bases, with 8 bases between. The length of the CDR3 is 15 residues. The CDR3 DNA reads TGTGCCAGCAGCTTAGCTCGGGGGTACCAAGAGACCCAGTACTTC. This sequence encodes CASSLARGYQETQYF.

This chain uses TRBV5-6 with TRBJ2-2; 11 positions match TRBD2. The CDR3 runs to 17 residues. The germline CDR1 and CDR2 sequences are SGHDT and YYEEEE. V lost 5 bases, J lost 4 bases, and 10 bases stayed unmatched. CDR3 in DNA: TGTGCCAGCAGGATATTAGCTAGCGGGGGGCCCACCGGGGAGCTGTTTTTT. Protein sequence: CASRILASGGPTGELFF. Based on the CDR3 plus reference TRBV5-6 and TRBJ2-2, the full variable domain is DAGVTQSPTHLIKTRGQQVTLRCSPKSGHDTVSWYQQALGQGPQFIFQYYEEEERQRGNFPDRFSGHQFPNYSSELNVNALLLGDSALYLCASRILASGGPTGELFFGEGSRLTVL.

The sample holds many counts of this clonotype. The V gene is TRBV7-3, the J gene TRBJ2-3; D is unclear. Trimming removed 1 base from V and 4 bases from J, with 9 bases in between. Germline lookup yields CDR1 SGHTA and CDR2 FQGTGA. This CDR3 contains 14 residues. CDR3 nucleotide sequence: TGTGCCAGCAGCTTAATTCCCGGGCCAGATACGCAGTATTTT. Its translation is CASSLIPGPDTQYF. Variable domain in full (rest from reference TRBV7-3 and TRBJ2-3): GAGVSQTPSNKVTEKGKYVELRCDPISGHTALYWYRQSLGQGPEFLIYFQGTGAADDSGLPNDRFFAVRPEGSVSTLKIQRTERGDSAVYLCASSLIPGPDTQYFGPGTRLTVL.

This clonotype showed up many times. The rearrangement joins TRBV5-1 to TRBJ2-2; D remains ambiguous. CDR3 size: 15 residues. Per germline, CDR1 SGHRS and CDR2 YFSETQ. V was trimmed by 0 bases and J by 4 bases, leaving 10 bases between them. DNA for the CDR3: TGCGCCAGCAGCTTGGCCGTGTCCCTCACCGGGGAGCTGTTTTTT. Translation gives CASSLAVSLTGELFF. The variable domain in full, with the rest retrieved from reference TRBV5-1 and TRBJ2-2, is KAGVTQTPRYLIKTRGQQVTLSCSPISGHRSVSWYQQTPGQGLQFLFEYFSETQRNKGNFPGRFSGRQFSNSRSEMNVSTLELGDSALYLCASSLAVSLTGELFFGEGSRLTVL.

This clonotype has a count of ten or more. This chain joins TRBV6-1 and TRBJ1-1; D is unclear. In germline, CDR1 is MNHNS, CDR2 SASEGT. V was pared by 2 bases and J by 8 bases, with 15 bases between. This CDR3 has 14 amino acids. CDR3 sequence (DNA): TGTGCCAGCAGTGAACCACTCCATGAGACAGAAGCTTTCTTT. Amino acids: CASSEPLHETEAFF.

This clonotype was counted a few times. CDR3 sequence: CASSPDGYF. The CDR3 DNA reads TGTGCCAGCAGCCCCGACGGGTACTTC. This chain connects TRBV7-9 to TRBJ2-7; D not resolved. Germline V gene sequence: CDR1 SEHNR, CDR2 FQNEAQ (reference sequence). This CDR3 contains 9 residues. V was clipped by 5 bases and J by 12 bases, with 8 bases between them.

This clonotype was picked up many times. The V and J genes are TRBV7-3 and TRBJ2-3; D is tentatively TRBD1 or TRBD2 (5 bases each). The CDR3 sequence is 15 residues long. The ends were cut back, 6 bases at V and 2 bases at J, with 15 bases in the middle. Germline V gene data show CDR1 as SGHTA and CDR2 as FQGTGA. The CDR3 DNA reads TGTGCCAGCAGTTTTACCGGGACCCCCACAGATACGCAGTATTTT. This sequence encodes CASSFTGTPTDTQYF.

This clonotype showed up many times. The V gene is TRBV6-5, the J gene TRBJ1-1; TRBD1 matches at 8 bases. Germline V gene sequence: CDR1 MNHEY, CDR2 SVGAGI. The CDR3 sequence is 14 residues long. V lost 6 bases, J lost 1 base, and 4 bases stayed unmatched. The chain's CDR3 is CASRTGVSNTEAFF. In DNA form, the CDR3 reads TGTGCCAGCAGGACAGGGGTTTCGAACACTGAAGCTTTCTTT.

The rearrangement links TRBV29-1 to TRBJ2-1; D might be TRBD1 (6 bases). The CDR3 spans 12 residues. Trimming pared 3 bases from V and 6 bases from J, leaving 9 bases between. The germline V gene encodes CDR1 SQVTM and CDR2 ANQGSEA. The CDR3 is CSVDEGGNEQFF. The DNA of the CDR3 is TGCAGCGTTGACGAAGGGGGCAATGAGCAGTTCTTC.

This clonotype was found many times. The chain has TRBV7-9 and TRBJ2-5; TRBD2 might be the D (6 bases). Trimming removed 5 bases from V and 5 bases from J, with 12 bases in between. There are 13 residues in the CDR3. Germline V lookup: CDR1 SEHNR, CDR2 FQNEAQ (reference sequence). This CDR3 reads CASSPTSSETQYF. The CDR3 nucleotides are TGTGCCAGCAGCCCTACTAGCTCGGAGACCCAGTACTTC.

Concerning this clonotype itself: The junction differs from germline at one of its ends, possibly a read error. The J gene is TRBJ2-1, the V gene TRBV19, with 9 positions matching TRBD2. The germline V gene encodes CDR1 LNHDA and CDR2 SQIVND (reference sequence). This CDR3 comprises 15 residues. The CDR3 bases are TGTGCCAGTAGTAGGGGACTAGCTTCTAACAATGAGCATTTCTTC. As protein: CASSRGLASNNEHFF.

This clonotype came up a few times. The CDR3 region has the DNA TGTGCCAGCAGTTCCTCCGGGACAGGGGGTCTCTGGCAGTACTTC. As protein: CASSSSGTGGLWQYF. V is TRBV28 and J is TRBJ2-7, with 11 bases that match TRBD1. The CDR3 runs to 15 residues. Per the germline V gene, CDR1 is MDHEN and CDR2 is SYDVKM. J lost 9 bases, V lost 4 bases, and 11 bases had no gene match.

This clonotype was seen ten or more times. V usage is TRBV13 and J usage is TRBJ2-5, with D tentatively TRBD1 (6 bases). CDR1 and CDR2 from the germline V gene are PRHDT and FYEKMQ (reference sequence). The CDR3 has 15 residues. The germline V and J ends were trimmed by 0 bases and 0 bases, with 8 bases remaining between them. The CDR3 DNA reads TGTGCCAGCAGCTTAGGCCACAGGGACCAAGAGACCCAGTACTTC. Its protein product is CASSLGHRDQETQYF.

The table lists this clonotype with many counts. The gene calls are TRBV25-1 and TRBJ2-4, with 7 bases lining up with TRBD1. V gave up 4 bases and J gave up 8 bases; unmatched junction bases: 17. The CDR3 is 17 residues long. Germline assignment: CDR1 MGHDK and CDR2 SYGVNS. CDR3 sequence reads: CASSGSSLKQGRDIQYF. The DNA for the CDR3 is TGTGCCAGCAGTGGATCCAGCCTTAAACAGGGGAGAGACATTCAGTACTTC.

V gene TRBV28 combines with J gene TRBJ1-2; the D is unclear. Germline V gene lookup returns CDR1 MDHEN and CDR2 SYDVKM. Trimming left V 3 bases short and J 0 bases short, with 5 bases between. The CDR3 totals 13 residues. CDR3 amino acids: CASSFEANYGYTF. The DNA for the CDR3 is TGTGCCAGCAGTTTTGAAGCTAACTATGGCTACACCTTC.

Many counts were recorded for this clonotype. This sequence joins TRBV20-1 and TRBJ2-3; no definite D call. Trimming removed 1 base at V and 0 bases at J, with 11 bases between. The germline V gene has CDR1 DFQATT and CDR2 SNEGSKA (reference sequence). CDR3 length: 15 residues. Here the CDR3 reads CSARVPPTSTDTQYF. The CDR3 bases are TGCAGTGCTAGAGTACCCCCGACCAGCACAGATACGCAGTATTTT.

This chain uses TRBV15 with TRBJ2-7; D is uncertain. The CDR3 totals 13 residues. Between the trimmed V and J ends, which lost 0 bases and 2 bases, there was a span of 5 bases. CDR1 and CDR2 (germline): LNHNV, YYDKDF (reference sequence). The chain's CDR3 is CATSRDYTYEQYF. The CDR3 DNA follows: TGTGCCACCAGCAGAGACTATACCTACGAGCAGTACTTC. The full variable domain, completed using reference TRBV15 and TRBJ2-7, is DAMVIQNPRYQVTQFGKPVTLSCSQTLNHNVMYWYQQKSSQAPKLLFHYYDKDFNNEADTPDNFQSRRPNTSFCFLDIRSPGLGDTAMYLCATSRDYTYEQYFGPGTRLTVT.

This clonotype was seen ten or more times. CDR3 amino acids: CASSYSRHLSGANVLTF. The CDR3 region has the DNA TGTGCCAGCAGTTACTCGAGGCATCTCTCTGGGGCCAACGTCCTGACTTTC. This chain links TRBV6-5 with TRBJ2-6; D is undetermined. This CDR3 is built from 17 residues. Deletions cut 0 bases from V and 0 bases from J, with 9 bases between. CDR1 and CDR2 from the germline V gene are MNHEY and SVGAGI.

Ten or more counts support this clonotype. The chain recombines TRBV4-2 with TRBJ1-1; D ambiguous. The length of the CDR3 is 14 residues. Looked up from germline, CDR1 is LGHNA and CDR2 is YNFKEQ. Trimming took off 0 bases at V and 1 base at J, with 6 bases between the two ends. The CDR3 bases are TGTGCCAGCAGCCAAGAAGTGGAGAACACTGAAGCTTTCTTT. This encodes CASSQEVENTEAFF.

The sample holds a few counts of this clonotype. CDR3 sequence reads: CASSLGASNEQFF. The CDR3, as DNA: TGTGCCAGCAGCTTGGGGGCTAGCAATGAGCAGTTCTTC. The chain has TRBV7-3 and TRBJ2-1, with D perhaps TRBD1 (6 bases). The CDR3 totals 13 residues. V was pared by 3 bases and J by 6 bases, with 9 bases between. The germline gives CDR1 SGHTA, CDR2 FQGTGA.

The chain links TRBV27 to TRBJ2-2; 10 bases are a match to TRBD2. The ends lost 6 bases at V and 7 bases at J; junction bases unmatched: 5. CDR3 size: 14 residues. The germline V gene encodes CDR1 MNHEY and CDR2 SMNVEV (reference sequence). Here the CDR3 reads CASRPGLASGELFF. CDR3 coding DNA: TGTGCCAGCAGACCGGGACTAGCGAGCGGGGAGCTGTTTTTT.

This chain links TRBV24-1 with TRBJ2-2, with D perhaps TRBD1 (5 bases). Between the trimmed V and J ends, which lost 8 bases and 1 base, there was a span of 10 bases. The germline CDR1 and CDR2 sequences are KGHDR and SFDVKD. This CDR3 has 14 residues. CDR3 loop: CATKGVGNTGELFF. CDR3 DNA: TGTGCCACCAAAGGGGTGGGGAACACCGGGGAGCTGTTTTTT.

This clonotype was recorded many times. The V and J genes are TRBV19 and TRBJ2-1; 12 positions match TRBD2. From germline, CDR1 is LNHDA and CDR2 SQIVND (reference sequence). The CDR3 covers 13 residues. The V segment lost 4 bases and the J segment 10 bases; nucleotides outside the gene matches: 2. CDR3: CASSTGLAGEQFF. For the CDR3, the DNA is TGTGCCAGTAGTACCGGACTAGCGGGAGAGCAGTTCTTC.

This clonotype was detected only a few times. The V gene is TRBV29-1, the J gene TRBJ2-7, with no clear D. The CDR3 loop spans 12 amino acids. CDR1 and CDR2 (germline): SQVTM, ANQGSEA. V was trimmed by 4 bases and J by 0 bases, leaving 7 bases between them. CDR3 residues: CSVVDGSYEQYF. The CDR3 DNA sequence: TGCAGCGTTGTAGACGGCTCCTACGAGCAGTACTTC.

The chain links TRBV12-3 or TRBV12-4 to TRBJ1-5; a weak D match, TRBD1 (6 bases). Trimming removed 6 bases at V and 2 bases at J, with 14 bases between. CDR3 length: 15 residues. CDR3 sequence: CASSQQGEGNQPQHF. CDR3 DNA: TGTGCCAGCAGCCAACAGGGAGAGGGCAATCAGCCCCAGCATTTT.

In this sample, this clonotype turned up many times. The rearrangement links TRBV5-1 to TRBJ2-3; either TRBD1 or TRBD2 may fit D (6 bases each). Trimming took off 0 bases at V and 3 bases at J, with 14 bases between the two ends. The CDR3 has 16 amino acids. Germline V gives CDR1 SGHRS, CDR2 YFSETQ. CDR3 loop: CASSLAPGAATDTQYF. The CDR3 nucleotides read TGCGCCAGCAGCTTGGCGCCGGGGGCGGCGACAGATACGCAGTATTTT. The complete variable domain, with remaining parts taken from reference TRBV5-1 and TRBJ2-3, reads KAGVTQTPRYLIKTRGQQVTLSCSPISGHRSVSWYQQTPGQGLQFLFEYFSETQRNKGNFPGRFSGRQFSNSRSEMNVSTLELGDSALYLCASSLAPGAATDTQYFGPGTRLTVL.

The CDR3: CASSLRTVNSGNTIYF. Here the CDR3 DNA reads TGTGCCAGCAGTTTACGGACAGTAAACTCTGGAAACACCATATATTTT. The V call is TRBV12-3 or TRBV12-4, the J call TRBJ1-3; maybe TRBD1 (6 bases). This CDR3 is 16 amino acids long. V was clipped by 2 bases and J by 0 bases, with 11 bases between them.

This clonotype was counted ten times or more. The rearrangement links TRBV29-1 to TRBJ2-2; TRBD1 matches at 8 bases. The length of the CDR3 is 15 residues. V shed 6 bases, J shed 8 bases, and the junction held 14 bases outside the gene matches. The V gene's germline CDR1 is SQVTM and CDR2 ANQGSEA. CDR3 residues: CSVQDRGSPRGELFF. DNA of the CDR3: TGCAGCGTGCAAGACAGGGGATCTCCGAGGGGGGAGCTGTTTTTT.

This clonotype was counted many times. The chain employs TRBV11-2 and TRBJ1-2; D ambiguous. V lost 2 bases and J 6 bases, leaving 13 bases between the germline ends. The CDR3 consists of 14 residues. Germline V gene data show CDR1 as SGHAT and CDR2 as FQNNGV. As DNA, the CDR3 is TGTGCCAGCAGCTTAATAAGGACCCATCATGGCTACACCTTC. Translation: CASSLIRTHHGYTF.

The sample holds a few counts of this clonotype. V usage is TRBV14 and J usage is TRBJ2-7; no clear D gene. The V gene's germline CDR1 is SGHDN and CDR2 FVKESK. The CDR3 sequence is 16 residues long. V was clipped by 5 bases and J by 7 bases, with 24 bases between them. The CDR3 sequence is CASSKYGWATTREQYF. The CDR3 nucleotides are TGTGCCAGCAGCAAGTATGGGTGGGCAACTACGAGGGAGCAGTACTTC.

This clonotype occurred many times. The CDR3 bases are TGTGCCAGTTCCTCCTCCCGCTACCGGGGCTACAATGAGCAGTTCTTC. Translation: CASSSSRYRGYNEQFF. The genes are TRBV19 and TRBJ2-1, with TRBD2 as a possible D gene (5 bases). Germline CDR1 LNHDA, CDR2 SQIVND (reference sequence). The CDR3 loop spans 16 amino acids. The V end was cut by 8 bases, the J end by 3 bases, with 20 bases between.